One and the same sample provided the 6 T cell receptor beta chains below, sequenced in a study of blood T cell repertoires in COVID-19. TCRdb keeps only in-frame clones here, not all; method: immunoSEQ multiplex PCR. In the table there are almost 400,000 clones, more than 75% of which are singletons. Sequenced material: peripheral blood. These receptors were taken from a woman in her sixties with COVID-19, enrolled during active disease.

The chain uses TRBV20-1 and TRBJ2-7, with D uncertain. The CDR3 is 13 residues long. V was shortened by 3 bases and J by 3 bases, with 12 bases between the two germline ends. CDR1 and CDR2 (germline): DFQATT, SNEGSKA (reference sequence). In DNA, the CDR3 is TGCAGTGCTAGTCCCCCGGGTTACTACGAGCAGTACTTC. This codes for CSASPPGYYEQYF.

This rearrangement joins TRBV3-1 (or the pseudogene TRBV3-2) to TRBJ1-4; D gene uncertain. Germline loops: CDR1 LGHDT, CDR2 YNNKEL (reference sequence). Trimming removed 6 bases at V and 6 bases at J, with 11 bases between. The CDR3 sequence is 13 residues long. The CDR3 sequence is CASRSRGYEKLFF. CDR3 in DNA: TGTGCCAGCAGGAGTCGGGGTTATGAAAAACTGTTTTTT.

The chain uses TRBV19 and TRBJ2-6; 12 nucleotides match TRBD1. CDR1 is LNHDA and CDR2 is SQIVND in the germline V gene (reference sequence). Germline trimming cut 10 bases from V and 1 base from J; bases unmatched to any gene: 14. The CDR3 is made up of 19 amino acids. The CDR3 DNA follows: TGTGCCACTAGGTGGGGGACAGGGGGCTTAACATCTGGGGCCAACGTCCTGACTTTC. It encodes CATRWGTGGLTSGANVLTF.

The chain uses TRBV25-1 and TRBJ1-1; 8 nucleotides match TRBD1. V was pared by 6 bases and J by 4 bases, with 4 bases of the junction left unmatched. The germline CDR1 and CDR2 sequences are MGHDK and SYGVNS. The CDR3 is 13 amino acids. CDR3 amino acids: CASRGTGTTEAFF. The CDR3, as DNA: TGTGCCAGCAGAGGGACAGGCACCACTGAAGCTTTCTTT.

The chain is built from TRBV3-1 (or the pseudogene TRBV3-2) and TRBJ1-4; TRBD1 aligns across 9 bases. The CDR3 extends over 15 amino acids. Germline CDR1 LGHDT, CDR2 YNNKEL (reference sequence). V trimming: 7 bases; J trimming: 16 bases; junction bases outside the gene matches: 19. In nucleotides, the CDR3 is TGTGCCAGCAACCCGGGGGGGCCACCTACAGGGGGCGAGTTTTTT. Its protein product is CASNPGGPPTGGEFF.

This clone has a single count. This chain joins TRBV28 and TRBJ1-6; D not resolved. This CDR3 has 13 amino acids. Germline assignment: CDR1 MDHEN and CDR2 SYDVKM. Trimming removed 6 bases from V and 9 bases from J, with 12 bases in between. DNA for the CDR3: TGTGCCAGCAGGCGGGGTTGGGGTTCACCCCTCCACTTT. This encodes CASRRGWGSPLHF.